This TCR beta chain was captured in a study of T cell repertoires in cytomegalovirus infection. In the study overall: Selected CMV epitopes included recently identified HLA-C-restricted ones as well as well-studied HLA-B-restricted ones. Public TCR beta signature analysis indicated the presence of both CMV infection and matching HLA type. Study-wide findings and caveats: Using cumulative public TCR beta family frequency, the authors identified those who carried CMV together with the relevant HLA.

Unmatched junction bases numbered 11, after V lost 7 bases and J lost 0 bases. CDR1 is SGHAT, CDR2 FQDESV, per germline (reference sequence). This CDR3 spans 17 amino acids. This clonotype was counted a few times. Its antigen is not identified. TCRdb redid the calling of the reads with MiXCR, one entry per CDR3 protein. The sample consists of some 500,000 distinct CDR3 sequences, 40% of them appearing once. The source of this sequence is a human donor in good health (CMV status not recorded). Some clones in this sample may be carry-over from other donors' samples. The sample consisted of cultured PBMCs, taken from culture after CMV antigen stimulation. The rearrangement links TRBV11-1 to TRBJ1-4, with TRBD1 matching 7 bases. The CDR3 region is CASIEPGQPATNEKLFF. CDR3 in DNA: TGTGCCAGCATCGAACCGGGACAGCCTGCAACTAATGAAAAACTGTTTTTT.